This entry lists 9 T cell receptor beta chains sequenced from one sample in a study of blood T cell repertoires in COVID-19 (TCRdb year 2020). The library relied on the immunoSEQ multiplex PCR assay. The immuneACCESS repertoire file appears here via TCRdb, limited to in-frame rearrangements. These files lack a portion of the clones; in checked studies, under half of the deficit traces to unresolved V genes, and the cause of the others is not known. The sample includes nearly 350,000 clones, with more than 75% observed a single time. 1% of the sample is taken by the ten largest. Material: PBMCs or T cells enriched from blood (not recorded which). The receptors derive from a woman in her 30s who had recovered from COVID-19.

The V and J genes are TRBV24-1 and TRBJ2-5, with 7 bases aligning to TRBD2. V dropped 1 base and J dropped 5; count of bases not matched to a gene: 15. CDR1 and CDR2 (germline): KGHDR, SFDVKD. This CDR3 spans 18 amino acids. The CDR3 DNA reads TGTGCCACCAGTGATTTTCTTGGGGGGGGTGAGGCAGGGGAGACCCAGTACTTC. Translating it yields CATSDFLGGGEAGETQYF.

This clone was seen ten or more times. The V and J genes are TRBV6-2 or TRBV6-3 and TRBJ2-3; 8 positions match TRBD2. Germline V gene data show CDR1 as MNHEY and CDR2 as SVGEGT. The CDR3 loop spans 17 amino acids. V lost 6 bases, J lost 4 bases, and 15 bases stayed unmatched. The chain's CDR3 is CASSPLSSGGPPDTQYF. As DNA, the CDR3 is TGTGCCAGCAGCCCTCTTTCGAGCGGGGGACCCCCAGATACGCAGTATTTT.

The chain employs TRBV25-1 and TRBJ2-2, with 8 bases aligning to TRBD1. V trimming: 4 bases; J trimming: 5 bases; junction bases outside the gene matches: 12. The CDR3 has 17 residues. The germline gives CDR1 MGHDK, CDR2 SYGVNS. The CDR3, as DNA: TGTGCCAGCAGTGGGCGTCAGGGGGCCTACGGGACCGGGGAGCTGTTTTTT. Translation: CASSGRQGAYGTGELFF.

The chain is built from TRBV19 and TRBJ1-2; D not certain. Trimming took off 0 bases at V and 4 bases at J, with 6 bases between the two ends. CDR3 length: 13 residues. The germline V gene has CDR1 LNHDA and CDR2 SQIVND (reference sequence). The CDR3 coding sequence is TGTGCCAGTAGTATAGACGAGATCTATGGCTACACCTTC. This codes for CASSIDEIYGYTF. Drawing the rest from reference TRBV19 and TRBJ1-2, the complete variable domain is DGGITQSPKYLFRKEGQNVTLSCEQNLNHDAMYWYRQDPGQGLRLIYYSQIVNDFQKGDIAEGYSVSREKKESFPLTVTSAQKNPTAFYLCASSIDEIYGYTFGSGTRLTVV.

V is TRBV4-3 and J is TRBJ2-6; D might be TRBD1 (5 bases). This CDR3 is 17 amino acids long. Germline V gives CDR1 LGHNA, CDR2 YSLEER. V lost 0 bases and J lost 1, with 10 bases in between. The CDR3 loop reads CASSQDGHSSGANVLTF. CDR3 nucleotide sequence: TGCGCCAGCAGCCAAGATGGACACAGTTCTGGGGCCAACGTCCTGACTTTC.

The rearrangement uses TRBV10-1 and TRBJ1-3; D call uncertain. Germline values: CDR1 WNHNN, CDR2 SYGVQD (reference sequence). The length of the CDR3 is 13 residues. V was clipped by 3 bases and J by 4 bases, with 7 bases between them. The CDR3 here is CASSDGSGNTIYF. CDR3 DNA: TGCGCCAGCAGTGATGGCTCCGGAAACACCATATATTTT.

The rearrangement joins TRBV28 to TRBJ2-1; 10 nucleotides line up with TRBD1. CDR1 is MDHEN, CDR2 SYDVKM, per germline. Unmatched junction bases numbered 10, after V lost 9 bases and J lost 5 bases. This CDR3 region has 15 residues. The CDR3 region has the DNA TGTGCCAGTACAATCGGGACAGGGGACCACAATGAGCAGTTCTTC. Its protein is CASTIGTGDHNEQFF.

The chain uses TRBV24-1 and TRBJ1-5; a possible D gene is TRBD1 (6 bases). This CDR3 spans 14 amino acids. The V end lost 10 bases, the J end lost 1 base, and 13 bases lay between the germline ends. CDR1 and CDR2 (germline): KGHDR, SFDVKD. In DNA form, the CDR3 reads TGTGCCACGGGGGGGGCAGGCAGCAATCAGCCCCAGCATTTT. Its protein product is CATGGAGSNQPQHF.

The V gene is TRBV7-8, the J gene TRBJ1-5; D ambiguous. The V end was cut by 2 bases, the J end by 2 bases, with 13 bases between. CDR3 length: 16 residues. Germline V gives CDR1 SGHVS, CDR2 FQNEAQ. The CDR3 protein is CASSLSGTLGNQPQHF. The DNA of the CDR3 is TGTGCCAGCAGCTTATCGGGTACTCTGGGCAATCAGCCCCAGCATTTT.